This T cell receptor beta chain was profiled in a study of response to subunit inactivated influenza vaccine. Broader study findings: Authors suggested few new T cells are recruited by each seasonal influenza vaccination.

TCRdb fed the RT-PCR reads into MiXCR, producing one record per CDR3 protein. The table shows 600,000 to 850,000 distinct CDR3 sequences, with about 14% occurring only once. With regard to this clonotype: The antigen is undetermined.

This sequence originates from a man aged 50 to 59 who received an inactivated influenza vaccine. The sequencing used PBMCs from blood, collected around 15 days before vaccination.

CDR3: CASTFSPFPLNQPQHF. The CDR3 region has the DNA TGTGCCAGTACCTTCTCCCCTTTTCCACTCAATCAGCCCCAGCATTTT. The rearrangement uses TRBV19 and TRBJ1-5, with unresolved D. The CDR3 loop spans 16 amino acids. V shed 7 bases and J shed 3 bases, with 19 bases lying between them. The germline V gene encodes CDR1 LNHDA and CDR2 SQIVND (reference sequence).